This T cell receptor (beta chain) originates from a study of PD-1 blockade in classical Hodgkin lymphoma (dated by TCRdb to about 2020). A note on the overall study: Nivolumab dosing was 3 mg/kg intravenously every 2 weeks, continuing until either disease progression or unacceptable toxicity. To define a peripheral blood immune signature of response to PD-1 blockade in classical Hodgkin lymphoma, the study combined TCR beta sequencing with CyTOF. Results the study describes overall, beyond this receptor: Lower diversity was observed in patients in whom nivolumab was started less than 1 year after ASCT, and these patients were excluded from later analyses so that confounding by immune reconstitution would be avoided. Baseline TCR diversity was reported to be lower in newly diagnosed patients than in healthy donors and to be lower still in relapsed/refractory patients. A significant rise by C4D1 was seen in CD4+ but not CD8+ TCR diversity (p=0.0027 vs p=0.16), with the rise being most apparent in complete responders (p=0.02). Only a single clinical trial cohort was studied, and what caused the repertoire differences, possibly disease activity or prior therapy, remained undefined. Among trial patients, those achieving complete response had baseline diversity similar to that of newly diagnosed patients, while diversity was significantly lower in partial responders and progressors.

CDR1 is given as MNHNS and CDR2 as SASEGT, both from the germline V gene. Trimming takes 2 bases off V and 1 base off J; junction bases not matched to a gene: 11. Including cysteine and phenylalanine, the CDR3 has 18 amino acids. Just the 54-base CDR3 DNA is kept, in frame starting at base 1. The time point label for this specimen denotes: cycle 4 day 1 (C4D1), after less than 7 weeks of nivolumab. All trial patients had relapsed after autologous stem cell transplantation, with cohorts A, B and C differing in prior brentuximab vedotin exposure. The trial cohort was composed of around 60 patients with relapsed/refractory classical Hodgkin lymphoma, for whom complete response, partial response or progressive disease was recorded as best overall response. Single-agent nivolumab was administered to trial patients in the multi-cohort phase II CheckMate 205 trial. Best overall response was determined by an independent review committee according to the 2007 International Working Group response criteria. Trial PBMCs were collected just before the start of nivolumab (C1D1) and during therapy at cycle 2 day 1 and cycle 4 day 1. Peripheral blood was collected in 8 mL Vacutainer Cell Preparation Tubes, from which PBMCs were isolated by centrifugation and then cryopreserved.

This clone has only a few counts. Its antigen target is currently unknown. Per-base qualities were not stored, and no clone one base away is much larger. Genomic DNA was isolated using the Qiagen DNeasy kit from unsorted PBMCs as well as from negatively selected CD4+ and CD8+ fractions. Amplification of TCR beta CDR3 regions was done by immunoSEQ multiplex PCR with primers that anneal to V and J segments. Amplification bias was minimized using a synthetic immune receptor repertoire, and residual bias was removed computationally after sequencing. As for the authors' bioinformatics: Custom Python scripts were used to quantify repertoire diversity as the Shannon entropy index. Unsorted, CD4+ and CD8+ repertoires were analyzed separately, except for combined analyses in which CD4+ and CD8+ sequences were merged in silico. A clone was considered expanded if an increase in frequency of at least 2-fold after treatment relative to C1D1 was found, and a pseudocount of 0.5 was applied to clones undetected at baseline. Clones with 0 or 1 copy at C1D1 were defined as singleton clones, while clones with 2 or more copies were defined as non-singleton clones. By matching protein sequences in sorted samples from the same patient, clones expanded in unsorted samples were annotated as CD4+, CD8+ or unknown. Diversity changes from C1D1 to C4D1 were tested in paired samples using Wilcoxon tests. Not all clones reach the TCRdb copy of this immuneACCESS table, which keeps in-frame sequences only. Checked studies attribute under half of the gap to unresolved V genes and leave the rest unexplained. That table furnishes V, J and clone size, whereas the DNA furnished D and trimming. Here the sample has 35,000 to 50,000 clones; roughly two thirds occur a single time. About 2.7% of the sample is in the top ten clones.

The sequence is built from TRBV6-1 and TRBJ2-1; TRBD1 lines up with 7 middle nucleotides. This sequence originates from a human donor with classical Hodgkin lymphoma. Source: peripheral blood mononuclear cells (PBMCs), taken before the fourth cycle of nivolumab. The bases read TGTGCCAGCAGTGAATTTAGGTTAGGGACAGTGTCCTACAATGAGCAGTTCTTC. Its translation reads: CASSEFRLGTVSYNEQFF.